The next 25 T cell receptor beta chains were all read from a single sample in a study of blood T cell repertoires in COVID-19. Using immunoSEQ multiplex PCR, the repertoire was profiled, and TCRdb retains in-frame clones only, with some absent. The table shows around 94,000 clones, with 80% occurring only once. Sequencing was performed on peripheral blood. These receptors all come from a human donor in a cohort sampled during active COVID-19.

This sequence joins TRBV5-1 and TRBJ2-7, with 15 bases lining up with TRBD2. Unmatched junction bases numbered 13, after V lost 4 bases and J lost 2 bases. There are 19 residues in the CDR3. Germline loops: CDR1 SGHRS, CDR2 YFSETQ. CDR3 residues: CASSPTVPGLAGGPYEQYF. CDR3 sequence (DNA): TGCGCCAGCAGCCCTACGGTTCCGGGACTAGCGGGAGGCCCCTACGAGCAGTACTTC.

The rearrangement joins TRBV7-8 to TRBJ1-1; D not resolved. There are 14 residues in the CDR3. V gave up 3 bases and J gave up 0 bases, with 8 bases separating them. Germline assignment: CDR1 SGHVS and CDR2 FQNEAQ. The CDR3 coding sequence is TGTGCCAGCAGCTTGGAGGGCTTGAACACTGAAGCTTTCTTT. Its translation: CASSLEGLNTEAFF.

The J gene is TRBJ1-1, the V gene TRBV28; weak D call: TRBD1 (6 bases). Trimming left V 2 bases short and J 5 bases short, with 12 bases between. The CDR3 runs to 14 residues. Germline CDR1 MDHEN, CDR2 SYDVKM. CDR3 loop: CASSLPQGNTEAFF. The CDR3 DNA sequence: TGTGCCAGCAGTTTACCCCAGGGGAATACTGAAGCTTTCTTT.

There are a few counts of this clone. V and J are TRBV3-1 (or the pseudogene TRBV3-2) and TRBJ1-2; D perhaps matches TRBD1 (6 bases). From germline, CDR1 is LGHDT and CDR2 YNNKEL (reference sequence). The CDR3 consists of 14 residues. Between the trimmed V and J ends, which lost 4 bases and 5 bases, there was a span of 14 bases. CDR3 residues: CASSRGWQGYGYTF. The CDR3 nucleotides read TGTGCCAGCAGCCGTGGGTGGCAGGGGTATGGCTACACCTTC.

This sequence joins TRBV7-9 and TRBJ2-5; D is uncertain. V lost 2 bases, J lost 4 bases, and 11 bases lay in between. CDR1 is SEHNR and CDR2 is FQNEAQ in the germline V gene (reference sequence). The CDR3 covers 14 residues. CDR3 sequence reads: CASSLNGGRETQYF. DNA of the CDR3: TGTGCCAGCAGCTTAAACGGCGGCCGAGAGACCCAGTACTTC.

This chain links TRBV7-3 with TRBJ2-6, with D unclear. This CDR3 is built from 14 residues. CDR1 is SGHTA, CDR2 FQGTGA, per germline. Trimming took off 6 bases at V and 2 bases at J, with 8 bases between the two ends. For the CDR3, the DNA is TGTGCCAGCAGTTCTAAGACTGGGGCCAACGTCCTGACTTTC. It specifies CASSSKTGANVLTF.

This clone was seen only once. The rearrangement links TRBV19 to TRBJ1-5, with TRBD1 as a possible D gene (5 bases). Trimming took 5 bases from V and 3 from J, leaving 11 bases between them. CDR1 LNHDA and CDR2 SQIVND come from the germline V gene (reference sequence). The CDR3 has 14 residues. The CDR3 DNA is TGTGCCAGTAGTGCCCGGGGGACCAATCAGCCCCAGCATTTT. Amino acids: CASSARGTNQPQHF.

The chain carries TRBV28 and TRBJ1-2; no definite D call. Germline CDR1 and CDR2: MDHEN and SYDVKM. The CDR3 loop spans 16 amino acids. V was pared by 4 bases and J by 1 base, with 16 bases between. The CDR3 loop reads CASSSAGGENNYGYTF. In DNA form, the CDR3 reads TGTGCCAGCAGTTCCGCAGGTGGGGAGAATAACTATGGCTACACCTTC.

This clone appeared a single time. The CDR3 loop is CASSIHNYGYTF. In nucleotides, the CDR3 is TGTGCCAGTAGTATTCATAACTATGGCTACACCTTC. The genes are TRBV19 and TRBJ1-2, with D uncertain. The CDR3 spans 12 residues. Trimming cost V 3 bases and J 1 base, with 3 bases left between them. Looked up from germline, CDR1 is LNHDA and CDR2 is SQIVND (reference sequence).

J is TRBJ2-7 and V is TRBV18, with D maybe TRBD2 (5 bases). The CDR3 has 15 residues. Germline V gives CDR1 KGHSH, CDR2 LQKENI. V was pared by 1 base and J by 4 bases, with 14 bases between. The CDR3 nucleotides are TGTGCCAGCTCACCACTGGACGGGGAATCTTACGAGCAGTACTTC. Protein: CASSPLDGESYEQYF. Combining the CDR3 with reference TRBV18 and TRBJ2-7 gives the whole variable domain NAGVMQNPRHLVRRRGQEARLRCSPMKGHSHVYWYRQLPEEGLKFMVYLQKENIIDESGMPKERFSAEFPKEGPSILRIQQVVRGDSAAYFCASSPLDGESYEQYFGPGTRLTVT.

The chain recombines TRBV6-5 with TRBJ2-5, with 7 nucleotides matching TRBD2. J lost 0 bases, V lost 0 bases, and 4 bases had no gene match. The CDR3 length is 16 residues. Germline V gene lookup returns CDR1 MNHEY and CDR2 SVGAGI. The CDR3 is CASSYSAGVNQETQYF. The CDR3 DNA follows: TGTGCCAGCAGTTACTCTGCGGGAGTAAACCAAGAGACCCAGTACTTC.

V gene TRBV5-4 combines with J gene TRBJ2-7, with 10 bases lining up with TRBD2. V trimming: 4 bases; J trimming: 5 bases; junction bases outside the gene matches: 15. This CDR3 contains 17 residues. Germline CDR1 SGHNT, CDR2 YYREEE (reference sequence). The chain's CDR3 is CASSRGLAEGRMNEQYF. The CDR3 nucleotides read TGTGCCAGCAGCCGAGGACTAGCGGAAGGGAGAATGAACGAGCAGTACTTC.

This clone was observed a few times. V and J are TRBV6-4 and TRBJ2-7; D might be TRBD2 (7 bases). Germline lookup yields CDR1 MRHNA and CDR2 SNTAGT. V gave up 0 bases and J gave up 5 bases, with 14 bases separating them. The length of the CDR3 is 15 residues. This chain's CDR3 is CASSDSRGGGDEQYF. CDR3 sequence (DNA): TGTGCCAGCAGTGACTCACGGGGAGGGGGTGACGAGCAGTACTTC.

This clone was observed a single time. The rearrangement uses TRBV9 and TRBJ1-3; weak D call: TRBD1 (5 bases). The CDR3 spans 14 residues. Germline V gene lookup returns CDR1 SGDLS and CDR2 YYNGEE. V was pared by 7 bases and J by 3 bases, with 14 bases between. CDR3 residues: CASGTGSGGNTIYF. The DNA for the CDR3 is TGTGCCAGCGGAACAGGATCCGGTGGAAACACCATATATTTT.

CDR3 region: CASSLPGQGPQETQYF. The CDR3 DNA reads TGTGCCAGTAGTCTTCCGGGACAGGGCCCCCAAGAGACCCAGTACTTC. The chain joins TRBV19 to TRBJ2-5, with 9 bases lining up with TRBD1. J was trimmed by 1 base and V by 5 bases; bases with no gene match: 8. The CDR3 contains 16 residues. Germline CDR1 is LNHDA and CDR2 is SQIVND (reference sequence).

V gene TRBV30 combines with J gene TRBJ2-6; 9 bases match TRBD1. Trimming at V came to 7 bases and at J to 4 bases, leaving 11 bases not matched to a gene. There are 16 residues in the CDR3. Germline CDR1 and CDR2: GTSNPN and SVGIG (reference sequence). The CDR3 sequence is CALTPRQGVGANVLTF. The CDR3 DNA follows: TGTGCCTTAACTCCGAGACAGGGGGTAGGGGCCAACGTCCTGACTTTC.

CDR3 sequence: CASSLAGSYNEQFF. The CDR3 nucleotides are TGTGCCAGCAGCCTAGCGGGCTCCTACAATGAGCAGTTCTTC. This chain joins TRBV6-6 and TRBJ2-1, with 8 bases that match TRBD2. The V gene end was trimmed by 6 bases and the J gene end by 0 bases; junction bases not matched to a gene: 1. This CDR3 comprises 14 residues. CDR1 is MNHNY, CDR2 SVGAGI, per germline (reference sequence).

The chain joins TRBV2 to TRBJ1-2; TRBD1 matches at 9 bases. Trimming took 6 bases from V and 8 from J; bases not matched to a gene: 7. Germline V gene lookup returns CDR1 SNHLY and CDR2 FYNNEI. There are 13 residues in the CDR3. In DNA form, the CDR3 reads TGTGCCAGCAGCTTCGACAGGGGGAGAGGCTACACCTTC. This codes for CASSFDRGRGYTF.

The chain uses TRBV29-1 and TRBJ1-2; TRBD1 agrees at 7 bases. In germline, CDR1 is SQVTM, CDR2 ANQGSEA. The CDR3 extends over 12 amino acids. Trimming removed 8 bases from V and 4 bases from J; junction bases left unmatched: 7. Here the CDR3 DNA reads TGCAGCACCTCAGGGGGTAGCTATGGCTACACCTTC. Translating it yields CSTSGGSYGYTF.

V is TRBV5-6 and J is TRBJ2-7; TRBD2 aligns across 7 bases. The V and J ends lost 1 base and 4 bases, in that order; junction bases with no gene match: 8. CDR1 is SGHDT and CDR2 is YYEEEE in the germline V gene. The CDR3 consists of 15 residues. The CDR3: CASSLYNGRIYEQYF. Here the CDR3 DNA reads TGTGCCAGCAGCTTGTATAACGGGAGGATATACGAGCAGTACTTC.

The V call is TRBV6-5, the J call TRBJ2-7; D gene ambiguous. Germline V gives CDR1 MNHEY, CDR2 SVGAGI. The CDR3 totals 16 residues. Trimming left V 4 bases short and J 2 bases short, with 18 bases between. The chain's CDR3 is CASSSQPATPAYEQYF. In DNA, the CDR3 is TGTGCCAGCAGTTCCCAACCCGCAACCCCAGCCTACGAGCAGTACTTC.

This chain connects TRBV5-1 to TRBJ2-7; D is ambiguous. This CDR3 is built from 14 residues. Germline CDR1 is SGHRS and CDR2 is YFSETQ. V was cut by 4 bases and J by 2 bases, with 13 bases left in between. For the CDR3, the DNA is TGCGCCAGCAGCCCACTCAGGCTACCCTACGAGCAGTACTTC. Translating gives CASSPLRLPYEQYF.

The J gene is TRBJ1-1, the V gene TRBV20-1, with 8 bases fitting TRBD1. The CDR3 extends over 13 amino acids. From germline, CDR1 is DFQATT and CDR2 SNEGSKA (reference sequence). The trim removed 3 bases at V and 4 bases at J, leaving 4 bases unmatched. In DNA form, the CDR3 reads TGCAGTGCTAGTTACAGGGGGGGCACTGAAGCTTTCTTT. This encodes CSASYRGGTEAFF.

This chain links TRBV6-6 with TRBJ2-3, with 8 bases fitting TRBD2. Germline-derived CDR1 and CDR2 are MNHNY and SVGAGI (reference sequence). This CDR3 has 16 residues. Losses at the gene ends were 4 bases for V and 0 bases for J; bases not matched to a gene: 6. CDR3 sequence: CASSSLAVISTDTQYF. In DNA, the CDR3 is TGTGCCAGCAGTTCACTAGCGGTAATTAGCACAGATACGCAGTATTTT.

The chain is built from TRBV27 and TRBJ1-1; D not resolved. CDR1 and CDR2 (germline): MNHEY, SMNVEV (reference sequence). This CDR3 has 13 residues. The germline V and J ends were trimmed by 1 base and 3 bases, with 6 bases remaining between them. The CDR3 DNA sequence: TGTGCCAGCAGTTTATGGGGAGACACTGAAGCTTTCTTT. It encodes CASSLWGDTEAFF.